These 12 T cell receptor beta chains originate from one sample sequenced in a study of T cells after yellow fever vaccination. TCRdb itself ran the 5' RACE reads through MiXCR, one entry per CDR3 protein. The sample carries about 45,000 distinct CDR3 sequences, roughly 7% recorded once. Sample: CD8+ T cells not binding an NS4B(214-222) dextramer, sorted from PBMCs, taken 45 days after the yellow fever booster vaccination. These receptors came from a man aged 30-40 years who received the YFV17D yellow fever vaccine.

This clonotype has only a few counts. The gene calls are TRBV14 and TRBJ2-1; 7 bases map to TRBD2. The CDR3 spans 14 residues. Germline V gene lookup returns CDR1 SGHDN and CDR2 FVKESK. The junction had 7 bases not matched to a gene; V was cut back by 9 bases and J by 2 bases. The CDR3 region is CASSTGTTYNEQFF. The CDR3, as DNA: TGTGCCAGTTCTACCGGGACTACCTACAATGAGCAGTTCTTC.

Ten or more counts support this clonotype. V is TRBV28 and J is TRBJ2-1; 11 bases match TRBD2. This CDR3 spans 14 amino acids. The ends lost 7 bases at V and 6 bases at J; junction bases unmatched: 5. Germline lookup yields CDR1 MDHEN and CDR2 SYDVKM. The CDR3 bases are TGTGCCAGCAATTGGCTAGCGGGAGGCAATGAGCAGTTCTTC. Amino acid sequence: CASNWLAGGNEQFF.

The sample holds many counts of this clonotype. The chain couples TRBV6-5 to TRBJ2-5; 7 bases agree with TRBD2. CDR3 length equals 17 residues. Germline CDR1 and CDR2: MNHEY and SVGAGI. V lost 0 bases to trimming and J lost 5 bases; unmatched junction nucleotides: 12. This CDR3 reads CASSYSVLANTGETQYF. The DNA for the CDR3 is TGTGCCAGCAGTTACTCGGTACTAGCGAATACGGGGGAGACCCAGTACTTC.

The table lists this clonotype with many counts. The chain links TRBV10-3 to TRBJ2-3; TRBD2 matches at 12 bases. CDR3 size: 15 residues. Germline V lookup: CDR1 ENHRY, CDR2 SYGVKD. Trimming at V came to 8 bases and at J to 5 bases, leaving 8 bases not matched to a gene. The chain's CDR3 is CAISGLAGGQDTQYF. CDR3 in DNA: TGTGCCATCTCCGGCCTAGCGGGAGGGCAAGATACGCAGTATTTT.

Many counts were recorded for this clonotype. The gene calls are TRBV20-1 and TRBJ2-5, with TRBD2 as a possible D gene (6 bases). Per the germline V gene, CDR1 is DFQATT and CDR2 is SNEGSKA (reference sequence). The CDR3 extends over 13 amino acids. This chain's CDR3 is CSAGLARQETQYF. Here the CDR3 DNA reads TGCAGCGCAGGTCTAGCGCGACAAGAGACCCAGTACTTC.

In its sample, this clonotype was seen many times. This rearrangement joins TRBV5-1 to TRBJ2-7; D is uncertain. V shed 3 bases and J shed 2 bases, with 6 bases lying between them. From germline, CDR1 is SGHRS and CDR2 YFSETQ. This CDR3 is built from 12 residues. CDR3 in amino acids: CASSSTPYEQYF. Here the CDR3 DNA reads TGCGCCAGCAGCTCCACCCCCTACGAGCAGTACTTC.

Turning to this clonotype: A much larger clone is a single base away; this may be a read error. The chain uses TRBV11-2 and TRBJ2-2; D is possibly TRBD1 (6 bases). Germline V CDR1 and CDR2: SGHAT, FQNNGV. The CDR3 contains 14 residues. V was trimmed by 5 bases and J by 6 bases, leaving 13 bases between them. CDR3 bases: TGTGCCAGCAGCCCCGAACAGGGTCCCGGGGAGCTGTTTTTT. Translating gives CASSPEQGPGELFF. Based on the CDR3 plus reference TRBV11-2 and TRBJ2-2, the full variable domain is EAGVAQSPRYKIIEKRQSVAFWCNPISGHATLYWYQQILGQGPKLLIQFQNNGVVDDSQLPKDRFSAERLKGVDSTLKIQPAKLEDSAVYLCASSPEQGPGELFFGEGSRLTVL.

This clonotype was observed at least ten times. This chain connects TRBV20-1 to TRBJ2-7; the match to TRBD1 covers 10 bases. This CDR3 comprises 13 residues. V was clipped by 6 bases and J by 3 bases; unmatched bases: 5. Germline values: CDR1 DFQATT, CDR2 SNEGSKA (reference sequence). Here the CDR3 reads CSAWDRGDYEQYF. The CDR3 coding sequence is TGCAGTGCGTGGGACAGGGGAGACTACGAGCAGTACTTC.

Many counts were recorded for this clonotype. This chain links TRBV5-1 with TRBJ1-2, with D possibly matching TRBD1 (5 bases). The CDR3 consists of 13 residues. CDR1 is SGHRS and CDR2 is YFSETQ in the germline V gene. V was cut by 0 bases and J by 6 bases, with 9 bases left in between. CDR3 sequence: CASSLGQGNGYTF. CDR3 nucleotides: TGCGCCAGCAGCTTGGGGCAGGGTAATGGCTACACCTTC. The full variable domain, in which reference TRBV5-1 and TRBJ1-2 provide the parts outside the CDR3, is KAGVTQTPRYLIKTRGQQVTLSCSPISGHRSVSWYQQTPGQGLQFLFEYFSETQRNKGNFPGRFSGRQFSNSRSEMNVSTLELGDSALYLCASSLGQGNGYTFGSGTRLTVV.

This clonotype has a count of ten or more. The rearrangement uses TRBV5-1 and TRBJ2-7, with D perhaps TRBD1 (6 bases). The length of the CDR3 is 15 residues. Germline CDR1 reads SGHRS; CDR2 reads YFSETQ. Trimming shortened V by 3 bases and J by 6 bases, and 19 bases separated the two germline ends. The CDR3 DNA sequence: TGCGCCAGCAGCTCGAACCTACAGGGTCATCGCGAGCAGTACTTC. Its translation is CASSSNLQGHREQYF.

This clonotype was seen ten or more times. The V call is TRBV28, the J call TRBJ2-4; D is ambiguous. V lost 6 bases and J lost 0, with 12 bases in between. Germline V gene lookup returns CDR1 MDHEN and CDR2 SYDVKM. The CDR3 spans 15 residues. This chain's CDR3 is CASSLAEIAKNIQYF. In DNA form, the CDR3 reads TGTGCCAGCAGCCTCGCAGAGATAGCCAAAAACATTCAGTACTTC.

This clonotype has a count of ten or more. The chain links TRBV4-2 to TRBJ2-3; tentatively, D is TRBD2 (6 bases). The germline V and J ends were trimmed by 4 bases and 5 bases, with 19 bases remaining between them. CDR1 LGHNA and CDR2 YNFKEQ come from the germline V gene. The CDR3 sequence is 16 residues long. The CDR3, as DNA: TGTGCCAGCAGCCCAAGGATTAACATAGCGGAAGATACGCAGTATTTT. It encodes CASSPRINIAEDTQYF.